In its sample, the clone carrying this T cell receptor (delta chain) is large. The antigen is unknown. TCRdb reapplied CATT to the RT-PCR reads. The table shows 1,000 to 1,500 delta-chain clones, with around 9.7% occurring only once. These data are taken from a study of gammadelta T cells in human blood. Study-level points and caveats: Right after birth, innate γδ T cells reportedly expanded polyclonally after microbial exposure.

With 0 bases removed from V and 1 base from J, the gap between germline ends came to 33 bases. The V gene's germline CDR1 is TSWWSYY and CDR2 QGS. This CDR3 has 23 amino acids. The source is a human donor. V gene TRDV1 combines with J gene TRDJ1; TRDD3 might be the D (7 bases). Material: non-Vgamma9Vdelta2 gamma-delta T cells from infant blood. CDR3 sequence reads: CALGELGEPSQWGTLSVTDKLIF. CDR3 sequence (DNA): TGTGCTCTTGGGGAACTTGGTGAACCTTCCCAATGGGGGACCCTATCAGTCACCGATAAACTCATCTTT.